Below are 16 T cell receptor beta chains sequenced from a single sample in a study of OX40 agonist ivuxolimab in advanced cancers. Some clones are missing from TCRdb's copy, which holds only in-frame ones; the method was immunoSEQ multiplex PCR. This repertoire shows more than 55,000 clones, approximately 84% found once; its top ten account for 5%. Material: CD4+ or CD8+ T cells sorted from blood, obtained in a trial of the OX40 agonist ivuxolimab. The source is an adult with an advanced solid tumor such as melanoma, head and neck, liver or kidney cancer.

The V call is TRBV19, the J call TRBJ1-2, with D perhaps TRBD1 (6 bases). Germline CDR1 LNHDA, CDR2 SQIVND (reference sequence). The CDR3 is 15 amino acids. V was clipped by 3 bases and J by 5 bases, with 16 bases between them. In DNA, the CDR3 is TGTGCCAGTAGTATGGGCGCGGGGGCGTGGTATGGCTACACCTTC. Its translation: CASSMGAGAWYGYTF.

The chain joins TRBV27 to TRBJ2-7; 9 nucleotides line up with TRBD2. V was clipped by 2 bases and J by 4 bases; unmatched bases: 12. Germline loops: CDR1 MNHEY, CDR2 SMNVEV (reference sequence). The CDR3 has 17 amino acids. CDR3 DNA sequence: TGTGCCAGCAGTTTAGGTAGCGGGAGTGGTAGGGAATACGAGCAGTACTTC. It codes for CASSLGSGSGREYEQYF.

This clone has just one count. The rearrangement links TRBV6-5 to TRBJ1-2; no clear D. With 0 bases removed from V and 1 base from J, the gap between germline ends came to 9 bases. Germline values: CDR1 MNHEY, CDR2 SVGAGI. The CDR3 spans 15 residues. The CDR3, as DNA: TGTGCCAGCAGTTACTCGAGACTGTATAACTATGGCTACACCTTC. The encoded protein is CASSYSRLYNYGYTF.

For the CDR3, the DNA is TGTGCCAGCAGCCAAACTAGAAACCTTGGCACAGATACGCAGTATTTT. Translated: CASSQTRNLGTDTQYF. This chain links TRBV4-2 with TRBJ2-3, with TRBD2 as a possible D gene (5 bases). Germline-derived CDR1 and CDR2 are LGHNA and YNFKEQ. The V gene lost 2 bases and the J gene lost 1 base, with 13 bases spanning the gap. CDR3 length: 16 residues.

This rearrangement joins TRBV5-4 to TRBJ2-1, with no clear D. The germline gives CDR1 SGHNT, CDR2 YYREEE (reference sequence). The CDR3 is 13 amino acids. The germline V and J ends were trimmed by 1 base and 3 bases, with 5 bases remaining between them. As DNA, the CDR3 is TGTGCCAGCAGCTTGTCCATCTACAATGAGCAGTTCTTC. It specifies CASSLSIYNEQFF. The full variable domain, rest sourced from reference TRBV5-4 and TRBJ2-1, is ETGVTQSPTHLIKTRGQQVTLRCSSQSGHNTVSWYQQALGQGPQFIFQYYREEENGRGNFPPRFSGLQFPNYSSELNVNALELDDSALYLCASSLSIYNEQFFGPGTRLTVL.

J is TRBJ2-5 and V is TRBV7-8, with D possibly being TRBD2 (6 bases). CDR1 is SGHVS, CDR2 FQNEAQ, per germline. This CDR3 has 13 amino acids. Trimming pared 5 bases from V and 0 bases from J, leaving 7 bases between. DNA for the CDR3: TGTGCCAGCAGCCCGGGGGACCAAGAGACCCAGTACTTC. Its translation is CASSPGDQETQYF.

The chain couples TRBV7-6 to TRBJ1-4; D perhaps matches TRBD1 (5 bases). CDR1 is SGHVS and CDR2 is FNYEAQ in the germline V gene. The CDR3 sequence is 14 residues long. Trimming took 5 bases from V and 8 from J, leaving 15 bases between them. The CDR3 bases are TGTGCCAGCAGCGCAAATTCGGGGACGGAAAAACTGTTTTTT. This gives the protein CASSANSGTEKLFF.

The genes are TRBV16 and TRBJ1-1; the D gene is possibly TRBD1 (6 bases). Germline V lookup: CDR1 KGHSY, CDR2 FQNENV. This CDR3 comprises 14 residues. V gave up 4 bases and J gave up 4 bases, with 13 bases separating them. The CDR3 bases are TGTGCCAGCAGCCCAATACAGGGAGGCACTGAAGCTTTCTTT. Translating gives CASSPIQGGTEAFF.

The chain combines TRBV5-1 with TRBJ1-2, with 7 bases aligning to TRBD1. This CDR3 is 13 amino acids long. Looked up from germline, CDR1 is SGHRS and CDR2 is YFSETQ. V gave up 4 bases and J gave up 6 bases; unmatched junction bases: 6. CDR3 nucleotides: TGCGCCAGCAGCGTCCAAGGGGGCGATGGCTACACCTTC. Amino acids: CASSVQGGDGYTF.

The CDR3 DNA reads TGCGCCAGCAGCGGCTCTAGCGGGGGGCGTTCCCCCACAGATACGCAGTATTTT. This encodes CASSGSSGGRSPTDTQYF. This chain joins TRBV5-1 and TRBJ2-3; TRBD2 matches at 11 bases. V was pared by 4 bases and J by 2 bases, with 12 bases of the junction left unmatched. Germline V CDR1 and CDR2: SGHRS, YFSETQ. This CDR3 spans 18 amino acids.

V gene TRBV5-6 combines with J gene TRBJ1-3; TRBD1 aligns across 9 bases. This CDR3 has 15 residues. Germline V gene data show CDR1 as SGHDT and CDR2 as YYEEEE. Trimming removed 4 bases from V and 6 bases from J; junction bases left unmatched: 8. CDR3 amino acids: CASSPGQGVVNTIYF. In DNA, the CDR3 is TGTGCCAGCAGCCCGGGACAGGGCGTTGTAAACACCATATATTTT. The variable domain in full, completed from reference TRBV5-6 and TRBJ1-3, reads DAGVTQSPTHLIKTRGQQVTLRCSPKSGHDTVSWYQQALGQGPQFIFQYYEEEERQRGNFPDRFSGHQFPNYSSELNVNALLLGDSALYLCASSPGQGVVNTIYFGEGSWLTVV.

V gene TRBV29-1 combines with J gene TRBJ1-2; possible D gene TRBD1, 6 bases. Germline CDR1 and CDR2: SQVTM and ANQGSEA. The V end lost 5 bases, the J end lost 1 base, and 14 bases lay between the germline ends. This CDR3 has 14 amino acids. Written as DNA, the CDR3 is TGCAGCGTTTCTAACCTGGACAGTAACTATGGCTACACCTTC. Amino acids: CSVSNLDSNYGYTF.

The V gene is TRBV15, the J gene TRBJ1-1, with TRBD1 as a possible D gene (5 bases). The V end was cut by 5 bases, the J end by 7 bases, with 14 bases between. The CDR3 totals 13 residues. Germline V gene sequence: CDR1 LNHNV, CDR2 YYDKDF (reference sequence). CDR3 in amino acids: CATSLRRVNEAFF. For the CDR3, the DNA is TGTGCCACCAGCCTACGCAGGGTGAATGAAGCTTTCTTT. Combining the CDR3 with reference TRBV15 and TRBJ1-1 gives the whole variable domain DAMVIQNPRYQVTQFGKPVTLSCSQTLNHNVMYWYQQKSSQAPKLLFHYYDKDFNNEADTPDNFQSRRPNTSFCFLDIRSPGLGDTAMYLCATSLRRVNEAFFGQGTRLTVV.

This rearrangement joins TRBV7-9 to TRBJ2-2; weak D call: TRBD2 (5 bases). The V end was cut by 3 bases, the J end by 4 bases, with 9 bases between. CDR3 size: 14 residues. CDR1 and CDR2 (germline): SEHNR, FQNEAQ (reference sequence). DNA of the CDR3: TGTGCCAGCAGCTTCGACTACCCCACCGGGGAGCTGTTTTTT. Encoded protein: CASSFDYPTGELFF.

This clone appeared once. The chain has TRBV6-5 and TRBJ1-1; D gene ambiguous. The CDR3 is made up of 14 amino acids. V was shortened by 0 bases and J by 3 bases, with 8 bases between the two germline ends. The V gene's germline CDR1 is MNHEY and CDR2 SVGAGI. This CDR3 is CASSYSYGHTEAFF. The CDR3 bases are TGTGCCAGCAGTTACTCGTACGGACACACTGAAGCTTTCTTT.

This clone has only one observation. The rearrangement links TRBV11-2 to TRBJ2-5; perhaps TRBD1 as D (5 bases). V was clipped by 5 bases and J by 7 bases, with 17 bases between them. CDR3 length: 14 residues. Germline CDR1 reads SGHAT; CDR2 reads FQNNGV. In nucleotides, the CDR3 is TGTGCCAGCAGCCCCCCTGGGGCAAGTGCGACCCAGTACTTC. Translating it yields CASSPPGASATQYF.